This T cell receptor (beta chain) was profiled in a study of CD8 T cells in Susac syndrome. Reverse transcription of roughly 0.45 to 1 ug RNA was performed with random hexamers. Coverage of TCR beta CDR3 amplification by immunoSEQ multiplex PCR extended to 54 Vbeta and 13 Jbeta. TCRdb re-derived calls from the immunoSEQ multiplex PCR reads in MiXCR, one entry per CDR3 protein. This table has more than 200,000 distinct CDR3 sequences, 90% to 95% appearing once. CDR1 and CDR2 from the germline V gene are SEHNR and FQNEAQ (reference sequence). After removal of 3 bases from V and 6 bases from J, the junction contained 7 bases not matched to a gene. The CDR3 covers 14 residues. This clonotype appeared once.

The source material was CD8+ T cells from PBMCs. The receptor comes from a human donor with multiple sclerosis. The chain employs TRBV7-9 and TRBJ1-1; 7 bases map to TRBD1. The CDR3 DNA reads as TGTGCCAGCAGCTTGGCGACAGGGCCGTCTGAAGCTTTCTTT. Amino acid sequence: CASSLATGPSEAFF.